These T cell receptor beta chains were read from a single sample in a study of response to subunit inactivated influenza vaccine. TCRdb called the RT-PCR reads again in MiXCR, with one record for every CDR3 protein. This sample has hundreds of thousands of distinct CDR3 sequences, with approximately 14% found just once. Sequenced material: PBMCs from blood, taken around 14 days before vaccination. The receptors were sampled from a man in his forties or fifties who received an inactivated influenza vaccine. CDR3s include the opening cysteine and the closing phenylalanine or tryptophan. The order of the fields is clone size, J gene, V gene, D gene, CDR3 protein, CDR3 DNA. The D gene is left open where the match is weak. Expanded clones get a size class; other rows say once, few or many, or leave the size out.

- | TRBJ2-5 | TRBV29-1 | - | CSLQGGGQETQYF | TGCAGCCTTCAGGGTGGTGGCCAAGAGACCCAGTACTTC
few | TRBJ2-1 | TRBV3-1 | - | CASSQVGGQFF | TGTGCCAGCAGCCAAGTTGGTGGGCAGTTCTTC
- | TRBJ2-5 | TRBV6-5 | - | CASSYSQQSTQGWETQYF | TGTGCCAGCAGTTACTCCCAACAAAGCACCCAGGGGTGGGAGACCCAGTACTTC
few | TRBJ1-1 | TRBV18 | - | CASSPWREWNTEAFF | TGTGCCAGCTCACCATGGAGGGAGTGGAACACTGAAGCTTTCTTT
- | TRBJ2-5 | TRBV7-2 | - | CASSSSRTATSYF | TGTGCCAGCAGCTCTTCGAGGACGGCGACCTCCTACTTC
- | TRBJ1-4 | TRBV5-1 | TRBD1 | CASSLSGTGWIVGEKLFF | TGCGCCAGCAGCCTATCCGGGACAGGGTGGATCGTGGGCGAAAAACTGTTTTTT
- | TRBJ2-1 | TRBV9 | - | CASSVDRGLTYNEQFF | TGTGCCAGCAGCGTAGATAGAGGGTTGACCTACAATGAGCAGTTCTTC
few | TRBJ1-2 | TRBV27 | TRBD1 | CASSSLGTGDYGYTF | TGTGCCAGCAGTTCCCTCGGGACAGGGGACTATGGCTACACCTTC
- | TRBJ2-1 | TRBV18 | - | CASSPLRGRDNEQFF | TGTGCCAGCTCACCACTAAGAGGGAGAGACAATGAGCAGTTCTTC
- | TRBJ2-5 | TRBV7-6 | - | CASSLAAGQTQYF | TGTGCCAGCAGCTTAGCCGCAGGCCAGACCCAGTACTTC